This is a list of T cell receptor beta chains from one sample in a study of tumor and adjacent non-tumor tissue in lung cancer. TCRdb passed the multiplex PCR reads through MiXCR, listing each CDR3 protein once. The sample lists almost 75,000 distinct CDR3 sequences; approximately 68% were seen once. Sequenced: distant non-tumor lung tissue. The source is a woman between 50 and 59 years old with non-small cell lung cancer. Each CDR3 is given with its conserved first and last residue. A D gene is named only where the DNA matches it firmly. Clone sizes are given selectively: once, few, many, or a class where the clone is expanded.

TRBJ2-3	NA	TRBV11-3	NA	CASSRPGTDTQYF	TGTGCCAGTAGCCGCCCGGGCACAGATACACAGTATTTT
TRBJ1-2	once	TRBV29-1	NA	CSVEDGRHYDYTF	TGCAGCGTTGAAGATGGTCGTCACTATGACTACACCTTC
TRBJ1-3	NA	TRBV11-2	NA	CASNLGRSSGNTIYF	TGTGCCAGCAACTTAGGGCGCAGCTCTGGAAACACCATATATTTT
TRBJ1-2	many	TRBV28	NA	CASSSKRDGNYGYTF	TGTGCCAGCAGTTCGAAGAGGGACGGTAACTATGGCTACACCTTC
TRBJ1-5	NA	TRBV4-2	NA	CASSHYWARETNQPKHF	TGTGCCAGCAGCCACTATTGGGCCAGAGAGACAAATCAGCCCAAGCATTTT
TRBJ2-5	NA	TRBV29-1	TRBD2	CRAHSGRASGSETQYF	TGCAGGGCACACAGCGGGAGGGCCTCGGGTAGTGAGACCCAGTACTTC
TRBJ2-7	NA	TRBV10-3	NA	CVISQTDFYEQYF	TGTGTCATCAGCCAGACGGACTTCTACGAGCAGTACTTC
TRBJ2-2	NA	TRBV6-1	NA	CASRDIWTGKLFF	TGTGCCAGCCGGGACATATGGACCGGGAAGCTGTTTTTT
TRBJ1-6	NA	TRBV28	NA	CTSSWSGANSPLHF	TGTACCAGCAGTTGGTCAGGGGCCAATTCACCCCTCCACTTT
TRBJ2-7	NA	TRBV20-1	TRBD1	CSAQDLPGQGAYEQYF	TGCAGTGCTCAAGACCTACCGGGACAGGGGGCCTACGAGCAGTACTTC
TRBJ2-3	NA	TRBV29-1	NA	CSVCGVALNMQYF	TGCAGCGTTTGCGGGGTAGCGTTAAATATGCAGTATTTT
TRBJ2-6	NA	TRBV5-5	TRBD2	CASSLSGLGSGAKVLTF	TGTGCCAGCAGCTTGAGTGGACTAGGTTCTGGGGCCAAAGTCCTGACTTTC
TRBJ1-5	NA	TRBV20-1	TRBD1	CNARWDRGPTNQPQQF	TGCAATGCTAGGTGGGACAGGGGCCCCACCAATCAGCCCCAGCAATTT
TRBJ2-7	NA	TRBV6-6	NA	CASSFGQGGYYEQYF	TGTGCCAGCAGTTTCGGGCAGGGGGGATACTACGAGCAGTACTTC
TRBJ2-7	NA	TRBV5-1	NA	CASSAGLGASLGEQYF	TGCGCCAGCAGCGCGGGACTGGGGGCGTCACTAGGCGAGCAGTACTTC
TRBJ2-1	NA	TRBV5-1	NA	CASSLDGLGGWNEQFF	TGCGCCAGCAGCTTGGACGGGCTTGGGGGGTGGAATGAGCAGTTCTTC
TRBJ1-1	many	TRBV12-3/TRBV12-4	TRBD1	CASSLRTGASTEAFF	TGTGCCAGCAGTTTAAGGACAGGGGCGAGCACTGAAGCTTTCTTT
TRBJ2-3	many	TRBV28	NA	CASSPHSSGSTDTQYF	TGTGCCAGCAGCCCCCATTCCAGCGGGAGCACAGATACGCAGTATTTT
TRBJ2-5	NA	TRBV20-1	NA	CSAPGGCLRETQYF	TGCAGTGCTCCAGGAGGATGTTTAAGGGAGACCCAGTACTTC
TRBJ2-1	many	TRBV6-2/TRBV6-3	TRBD2	CASSTETSSSHNEQFF	TGTGCCAGCAGTACTGAGACTAGCAGTAGCCACAATGAGCAGTTCTTC
TRBJ1-5	NA	TRBV20-1	NA	CSARGVSSQPQHF	TGCAGTGCTAGAGGGGTTAGCAGTCAGCCCCAACATTTT
TRBJ2-2	many	TRBV5-6	NA	CASSTSLMILANTGELFF	TGTGCCAGCAGCACCTCCCTAATGATACTAGCAAACACCGGGGAGCTGTTTTTT
TRBJ2-1	NA	TRBV28	NA	CASSLGVISEQFF	TGTGCCAGCAGTTTAGGCGTAATTTCTGAGCAGTTCTTC
TRBJ2-7	once	TRBV5-1	TRBD1	CASSSGTGTYYEQYF	TGCGCCAGCAGCTCAGGGACAGGGACCTACTACGAGCAGTACTTC
TRBJ1-1	NA	TRBV4-1	NA	CANNQGRYRANTEAFF	TGCGCCAACAACCAAGGTCGTTACAGGGCGAACACTGAAGCTTTCTTT
TRBJ2-1	NA	TRBV19	TRBD2	CASRVQAGGTYNEQFF	TGTGCCAGTCGGGTCCAGGCGGGAGGGACCTACAATGAGCAGTTCTTC
TRBJ2-2	NA	TRBV12-3/TRBV12-4	NA	CAWNTAGLWENGELFF	TGTGCCTGGAACACCGCCGGGTTGTGGGAGAACGGGGAGCTGTTTTTT
TRBJ2-7	many	TRBV5-6	NA	CASSIRQSYEQYF	TGTGCCAGCAGCATAAGACAGAGTTACGAGCAGTACTTC
TRBJ2-1	NA	TRBV11-2	NA	CTSSLGSLAGNEQLF	TGTACCAGCAGCTTAGGATCCTTGGCCGGGAATGAGCAGCTCTTC